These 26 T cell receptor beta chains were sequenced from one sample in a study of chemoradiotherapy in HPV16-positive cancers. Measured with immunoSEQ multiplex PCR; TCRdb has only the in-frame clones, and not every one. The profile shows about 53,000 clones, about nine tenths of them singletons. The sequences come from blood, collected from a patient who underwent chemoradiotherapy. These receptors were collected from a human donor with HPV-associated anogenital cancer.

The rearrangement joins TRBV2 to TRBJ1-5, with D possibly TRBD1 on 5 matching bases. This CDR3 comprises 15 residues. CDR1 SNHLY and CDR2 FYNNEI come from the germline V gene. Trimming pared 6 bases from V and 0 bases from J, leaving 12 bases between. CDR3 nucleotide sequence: TGTGCCAGCAGCCCTGACAGTAATAGCAATCAGCCCCAGCATTTT. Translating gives CASSPDSNSNQPQHF.

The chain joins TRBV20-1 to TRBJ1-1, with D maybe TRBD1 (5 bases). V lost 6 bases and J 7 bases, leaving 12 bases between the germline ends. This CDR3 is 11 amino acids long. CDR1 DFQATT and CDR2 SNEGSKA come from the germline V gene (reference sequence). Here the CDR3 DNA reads TGCAGTGCCGCCGGGACTGATGAAGCTTTCTTT. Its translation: CSAAGTDEAFF.

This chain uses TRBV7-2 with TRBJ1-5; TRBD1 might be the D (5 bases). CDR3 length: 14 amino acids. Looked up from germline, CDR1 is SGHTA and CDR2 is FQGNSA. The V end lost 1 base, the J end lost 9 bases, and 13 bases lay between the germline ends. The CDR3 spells CASSLEAGPRPQHF. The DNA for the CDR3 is TGTGCCAGCAGCTTAGAAGCAGGGCCGAGGCCCCAGCATTTT.

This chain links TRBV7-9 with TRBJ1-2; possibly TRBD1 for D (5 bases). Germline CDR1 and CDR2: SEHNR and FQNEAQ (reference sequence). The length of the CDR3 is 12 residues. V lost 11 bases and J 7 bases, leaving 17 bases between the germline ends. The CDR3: CASYEDGGGYTF. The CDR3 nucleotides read TGTGCCTCCTACGAAGATGGGGGTGGCTACACCTTC.

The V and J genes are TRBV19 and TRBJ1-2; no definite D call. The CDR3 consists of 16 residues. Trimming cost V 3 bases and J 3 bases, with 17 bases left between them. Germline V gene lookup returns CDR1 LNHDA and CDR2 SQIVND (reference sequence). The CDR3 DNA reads TGTGCCAGTAGTATGCAGGCAGCGGCTTTGGACTATGGCTACACCTTC. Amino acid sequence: CASSMQAAALDYGYTF. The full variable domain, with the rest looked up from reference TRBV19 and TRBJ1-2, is DGGITQSPKYLFRKEGQNVTLSCEQNLNHDAMYWYRQDPGQGLRLIYYSQIVNDFQKGDIAEGYSVSREKKESFPLTVTSAQKNPTAFYLCASSMQAAALDYGYTFGSGTRLTVV.

CDR3 in amino acids: CASSRMTDTQYF. The CDR3 coding sequence is TGTGCCAGCAGTCGCATGACAGATACGCAGTATTTT. V is TRBV6-5 and J is TRBJ2-3; D unresolved. Germline CDR1 MNHEY, CDR2 SVGAGI. The germline V and J ends were trimmed by 5 bases and 3 bases, with 6 bases remaining between them. CDR3 length: 12 residues.

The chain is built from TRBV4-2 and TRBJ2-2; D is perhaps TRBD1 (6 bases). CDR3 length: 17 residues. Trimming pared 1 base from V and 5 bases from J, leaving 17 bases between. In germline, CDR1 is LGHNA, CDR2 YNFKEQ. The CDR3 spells CASSQVQGQVLTGELFF. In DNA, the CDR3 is TGTGCCAGCAGCCAAGTCCAGGGGCAGGTCTTGACCGGGGAGCTGTTTTTT.

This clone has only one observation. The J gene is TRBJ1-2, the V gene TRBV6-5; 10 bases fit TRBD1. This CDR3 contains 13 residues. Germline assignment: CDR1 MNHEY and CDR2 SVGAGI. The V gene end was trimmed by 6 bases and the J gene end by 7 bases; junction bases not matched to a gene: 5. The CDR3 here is CASSLDRGSGYTF. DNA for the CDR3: TGTGCCAGCAGCCTGGACAGGGGGTCTGGCTACACCTTC.

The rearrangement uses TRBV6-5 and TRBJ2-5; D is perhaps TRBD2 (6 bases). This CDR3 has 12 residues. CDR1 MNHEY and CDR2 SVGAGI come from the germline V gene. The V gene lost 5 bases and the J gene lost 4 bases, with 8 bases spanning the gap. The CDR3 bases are TGTGCCAGCAGTAGGAGGGGAGAGACCCAGTACTTC. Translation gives CASSRRGETQYF.

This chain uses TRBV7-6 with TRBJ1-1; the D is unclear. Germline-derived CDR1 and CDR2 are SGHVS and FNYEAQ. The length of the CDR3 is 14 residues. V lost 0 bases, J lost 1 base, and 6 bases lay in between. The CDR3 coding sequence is TGTGCCAGCAGCTTAGCCGCACAGAACACTGAAGCTTTCTTT. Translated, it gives CASSLAAQNTEAFF.

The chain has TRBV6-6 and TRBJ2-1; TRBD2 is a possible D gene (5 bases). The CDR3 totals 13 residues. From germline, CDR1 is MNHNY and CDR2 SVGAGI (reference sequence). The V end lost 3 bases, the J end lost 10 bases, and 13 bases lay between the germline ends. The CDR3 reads CASSYLRGTEQFF. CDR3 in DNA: TGTGCCAGCAGTTATTTACGGGGTACCGAGCAGTTCTTC.

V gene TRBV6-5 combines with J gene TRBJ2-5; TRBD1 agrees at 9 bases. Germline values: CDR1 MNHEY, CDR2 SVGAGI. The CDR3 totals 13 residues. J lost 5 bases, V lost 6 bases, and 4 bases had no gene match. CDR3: CASRDRGRETQYF. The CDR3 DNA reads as TGTGCCAGCAGGGACAGGGGTCGGGAGACCCAGTACTTC.

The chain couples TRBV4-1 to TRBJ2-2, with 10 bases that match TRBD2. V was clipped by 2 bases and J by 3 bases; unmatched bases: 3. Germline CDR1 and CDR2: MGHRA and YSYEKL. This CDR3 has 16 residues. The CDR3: CASSQLSGGDTGELFF. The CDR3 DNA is TGCGCCAGCAGCCAATTAAGCGGGGGGGACACCGGGGAGCTGTTTTTT.

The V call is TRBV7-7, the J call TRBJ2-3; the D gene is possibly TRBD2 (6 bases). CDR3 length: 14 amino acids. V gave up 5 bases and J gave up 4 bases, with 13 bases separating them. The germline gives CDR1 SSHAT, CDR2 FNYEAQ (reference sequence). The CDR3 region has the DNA TGTGCCAGCAGCGCAAGGACTACCGCAGATACGCAGTATTTT. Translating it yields CASSARTTADTQYF.

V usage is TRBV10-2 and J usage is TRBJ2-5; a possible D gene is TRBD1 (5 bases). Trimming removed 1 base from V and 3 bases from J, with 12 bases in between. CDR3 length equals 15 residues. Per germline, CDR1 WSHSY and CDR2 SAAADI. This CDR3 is CASSEWQGDKETQYF. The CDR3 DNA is TGCGCCAGCAGTGAGTGGCAGGGCGATAAAGAGACCCAGTACTTC.

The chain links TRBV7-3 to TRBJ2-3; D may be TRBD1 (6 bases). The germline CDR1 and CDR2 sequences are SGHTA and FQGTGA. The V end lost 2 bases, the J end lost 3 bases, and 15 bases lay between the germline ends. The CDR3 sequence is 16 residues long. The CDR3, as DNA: TGTGCCAGCAGCTTATCGGGACAAACTTGGACAGATACGCAGTATTTT. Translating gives CASSLSGQTWTDTQYF.

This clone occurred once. The CDR3 loop is CASSPGTGGSYEQYF. The CDR3, as DNA: TGCGCCAGCAGCCCCGGGACAGGGGGCTCCTACGAGCAGTACTTC. The rearrangement joins TRBV5-1 to TRBJ2-7; 11 positions match TRBD1. V trimming: 4 bases; J trimming: 0 bases; junction bases outside the gene matches: 3. Germline CDR1 reads SGHRS; CDR2 reads YFSETQ. The CDR3 is made up of 15 amino acids.

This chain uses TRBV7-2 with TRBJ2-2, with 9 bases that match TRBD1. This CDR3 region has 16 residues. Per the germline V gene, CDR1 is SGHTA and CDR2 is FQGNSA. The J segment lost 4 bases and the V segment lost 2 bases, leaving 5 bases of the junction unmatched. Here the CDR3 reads CASSLSRTGVTGELFF. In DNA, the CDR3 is TGTGCCAGCAGCTTATCTAGGACAGGGGTCACCGGGGAGCTGTTTTTT.

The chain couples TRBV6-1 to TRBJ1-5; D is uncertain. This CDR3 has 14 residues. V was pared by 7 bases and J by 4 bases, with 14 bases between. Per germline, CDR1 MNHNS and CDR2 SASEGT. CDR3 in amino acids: CASTQSPGNQPQHF. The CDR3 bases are TGTGCCAGCACTCAATCACCGGGAAATCAGCCCCAGCATTTT.

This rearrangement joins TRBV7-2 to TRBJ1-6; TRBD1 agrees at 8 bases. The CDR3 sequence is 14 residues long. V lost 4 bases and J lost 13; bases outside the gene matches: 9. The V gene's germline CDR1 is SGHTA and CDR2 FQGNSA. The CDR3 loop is CASSSGQGNPPLHF. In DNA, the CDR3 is TGTGCCAGCAGCTCAGGACAGGGAAACCCCCCCCTCCACTTT.

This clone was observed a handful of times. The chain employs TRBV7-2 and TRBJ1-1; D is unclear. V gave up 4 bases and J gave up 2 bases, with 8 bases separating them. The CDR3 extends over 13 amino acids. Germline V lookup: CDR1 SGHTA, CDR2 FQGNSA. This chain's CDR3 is CASSSGPNTEAFF. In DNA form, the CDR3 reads TGTGCCAGCAGCTCCGGACCCAACACTGAAGCTTTCTTT.

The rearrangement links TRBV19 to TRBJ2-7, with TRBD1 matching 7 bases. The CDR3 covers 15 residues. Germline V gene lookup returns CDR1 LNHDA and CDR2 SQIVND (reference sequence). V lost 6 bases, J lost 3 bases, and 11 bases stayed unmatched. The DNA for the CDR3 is TGTGCCAGTAGGGGGACCGGGACAGAAGTCTACGAGCAGTACTTC. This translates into CASRGTGTEVYEQYF.

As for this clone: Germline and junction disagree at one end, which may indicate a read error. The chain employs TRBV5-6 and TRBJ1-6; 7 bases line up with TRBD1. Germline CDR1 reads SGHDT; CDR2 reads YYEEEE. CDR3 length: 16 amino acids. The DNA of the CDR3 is TGTGCCAGCAGCTACCCACAGGGGTTAAGGTCTTCACTCCTCCACTTT. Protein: CASSYPQGLRSSLLHF.

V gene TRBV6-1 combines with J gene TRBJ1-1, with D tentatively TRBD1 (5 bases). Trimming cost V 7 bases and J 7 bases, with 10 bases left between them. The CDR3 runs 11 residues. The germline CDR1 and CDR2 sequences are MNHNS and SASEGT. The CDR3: CASTEGHEAFF. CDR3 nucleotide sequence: TGTGCCAGCACCGAGGGGCATGAAGCTTTCTTT.

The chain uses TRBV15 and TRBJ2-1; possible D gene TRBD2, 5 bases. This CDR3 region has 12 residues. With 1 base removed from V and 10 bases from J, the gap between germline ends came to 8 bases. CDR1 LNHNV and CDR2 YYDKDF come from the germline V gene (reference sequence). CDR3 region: CATSRAGLEQFF. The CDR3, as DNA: TGTGCCACCAGCAGAGCGGGGTTGGAGCAGTTCTTC.

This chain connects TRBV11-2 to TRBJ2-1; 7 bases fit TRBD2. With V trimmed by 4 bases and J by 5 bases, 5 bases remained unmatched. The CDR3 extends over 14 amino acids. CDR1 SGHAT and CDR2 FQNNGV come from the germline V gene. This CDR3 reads CASSSTGGHNEQFF. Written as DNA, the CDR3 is TGTGCCAGCAGCTCTACGGGGGGACACAATGAGCAGTTCTTC.